A selection of T cell receptor beta chains follows, all from one sample in a study of human versus mouse CDR3 diversity and MHC coevolution. Method: immunoSEQ multiplex PCR; TCRdb's copy keeps in-frame clones and lacks some. This sample yields tens of thousands of clones, of which over 90% are seen a single time; approximately 17% belongs to the top ten. The sequencing input was naive CD4+ T cells from blood. The origin of the receptors is a person in their sixties in good health. The CDR3 runs from the conserved cysteine through the conserved F or W. A D gene is named only where the DNA matches it firmly. Expanded clones get a size class; other rows say once, few or many, or leave the size out.

v_gene	abundance	d_gene	j_gene	CDR3nt	CDR3aa
TRBV7-2	NA	TRBD2	TRBJ2-1	TGTGCCAGCAGCGCTCGACTAGCGCTGTACAATGAGCAGTTCTTC	CASSARLALYNEQFF
TRBV7-7	NA	TRBD2	TRBJ2-5	TGTGCCAGCAGCACATCCCCGACTAGCGGGGGTGGGGAGACCCAGTACTTC	CASSTSPTSGGGETQYF
TRBV2	NA	NA	TRBJ2-5	TGTGCCAGCAGCTCCAGGGTGACAGAGACCCAGTACTTC	CASSSRVTETQYF
TRBV6-6	NA	NA	TRBJ1-2	TGTGCCAGCAGTTACGACTATCTAGGCTACACCTTC	CASSYDYLGYTF
TRBV18	NA	NA	TRBJ2-7	TGTGCCAGCTCACCACGGGCCGGGGGATACGAGCAGTACTTC	CASSPRAGGYEQYF
TRBV18	NA	NA	TRBJ2-7	TGTGCCAGCTCACCCACACAGGGGGGGTTAGTGAACGAGCAGTACTTC	CASSPTQGGLVNEQYF
TRBV25-1	NA	TRBD2	TRBJ2-1	TGTGCCAGCAGTGAGGGACTAGCGGGAGAAGAGCAGTTCTTC	CASSEGLAGEEQFF
TRBV5-1	NA	NA	TRBJ2-1	TGCGCCAGCAGCTTATCCGGGAGTGAAACCTACAATGAGCAGTTCTTC	CASSLSGSETYNEQFF
TRBV19	NA	NA	TRBJ2-5	TGTGCCAGTAGTCCAGGGGACGCTGAAGAGACCCAGTACTTC	CASSPGDAEETQYF
TRBV27	NA	TRBD1	TRBJ2-7	TGTGCCAGCGTGGACAGGGCGTACGAGCAGTACTTC	CASVDRAYEQYF
TRBV19	NA	NA	TRBJ1-5	TGTGCCAGTACCTCCTCTAATCAGCCCCAGCATTTT	CASTSSNQPQHF
TRBV7-2	once	NA	TRBJ1-1	TGTGCCAGCAGCTCGGACAGAATCAACACTGAAGCTTTCTTT	CASSSDRINTEAFF
TRBV5-1	once	TRBD1	TRBJ1-1	TGCGCCAGCAGCTTGGCAGGGACAGGGGCGAACACTGAAGCTTTCTTT	CASSLAGTGANTEAFF
TRBV11-2	NA	TRBD2	TRBJ2-1	TGTGCCAGCAGCCCGCGGACTAGCCACCTGGTCCTCTTC	CASSPRTSHLVLF
TRBV6-1	NA	TRBD1	TRBJ2-5	TGTGCCAGCAGTGTAGACAGGGAGGAGACCCAGTACTTC	CASSVDREETQYF
TRBV6-6	NA	TRBD1	TRBJ1-5	TGTGCCAGCAGGTCCGGACAGGGCGGTCAGCCCCAGCATTTT	CASRSGQGGQPQHF
TRBV29-1	NA	TRBD1	TRBJ2-7	TGCAGCGTTGAGACAGGGGGCGGGCACGAGCAGTACTTC	CSVETGGGHEQYF
TRBV10-3	few	NA	TRBJ1-4	TGTGCCATCAGTGAATCAGGGGCTCATGAAAAACTGTTTTTT	CAISESGAHEKLFF
TRBV7-9	NA	TRBD2	TRBJ2-1	TGTGCCAGCAGCTTAGTTTCGGGGGGGTCCTACAATGAGCAGTTCTTC	CASSLVSGGSYNEQFF
TRBV2	NA	TRBD1	TRBJ2-1	TGTGCCAGCATAACCGGGACAGGGGGAAGCAATGAGCAGTTCTTC	CASITGTGGSNEQFF
TRBV20-1	NA	TRBD1	TRBJ2-5	TGCAGTGTACAGGGGGCAGAGACCCAGTACTTC	CSVQGAETQYF
TRBV30	NA	TRBD1	TRBJ1-1	TGTGCCTGGAGTCCGTCCGTAGGCTACAGGGGGTCCACTGAAGCTTTCTTT	CAWSPSVGYRGSTEAFF
TRBV19	NA	TRBD1	TRBJ2-4	TGTGCCAGTAGTCAAGGACAGGTGGCCAAAAACATTCAGTACTTC	CASSQGQVAKNIQYF
TRBV2	NA	TRBD2	TRBJ2-7	TGTGCCAGCAAACCGGGGGGTGGCGAGCAGTACTTC	CASKPGGGEQYF
TRBV5-5	NA	NA	TRBJ1-3	TGTGCCAGCAGCTTGGGGGGGGGCCCGAGCTCTGGAAACACCATATATTTT	CASSLGGGPSSGNTIYF
TRBV30	NA	NA	TRBJ2-1	TGTGCCTGGAGCGGGGGTTCCTACAATGAGCAGTTCTTC	CAWSGGSYNEQFF
TRBV9	NA	NA	TRBJ2-2	TGTGCCAGCAGCGGGGAGAACATCGCGGGGGAGCTGTTTTTT	CASSGENIAGELFF
TRBV5-1	few	NA	TRBJ2-3	TGCGCCAGCAGCTTGGGTTTAGCGGAGAACACAGATACGCAGTATTTT	CASSLGLAENTDTQYF
TRBV2	NA	TRBD1	TRBJ1-6	TGTGCCAGCAGTGAAGCAGGGGACAGGGATTCACCCCTCCACTTT	CASSEAGDRDSPLHF
TRBV18	NA	NA	TRBJ1-4	TGTGCCAGCTCAGAGGACAGAGCAACTAATGAAAAACTGTTTTTT	CASSEDRATNEKLFF
TRBV5-1	NA	NA	TRBJ2-7	TGCGCCAGCAGCGCCCAGGGGTACGAGCAGTACTTC	CASSAQGYEQYF
TRBV15	NA	NA	TRBJ1-2	TGTGCCACCAGCGGCCTTGACCTACCGAGGGGCTACACCTTC	CATSGLDLPRGYTF
TRBV28	NA	NA	TRBJ2-7	TGTGCCAGCAGTACCAGCGGGTACTCCTACGAGCAGTACTTC	CASSTSGYSYEQYF
TRBV6-1	NA	NA	TRBJ2-2	TGTGCCAGCACGGTAACCGGGGAGCTGTTTTTT	CASTVTGELFF
TRBV30	NA	NA	TRBJ2-7	TGTGCCTGGAGTATACGAGCGACAGGATCCTACGTGCAGTACTTC	CAWSIRATGSYVQYF
TRBV6-5	NA	TRBD1	TRBJ2-1	TGTGCCAGCAGTTACTCCACGGGACAGGGATACAATGAGCAGTTCTTC	CASSYSTGQGYNEQFF
TRBV7-2	NA	NA	TRBJ1-2	TGTGCCAGCAGCTCGCAACTGAACTATGGCTACACCTTC	CASSSQLNYGYTF
TRBV10-2	NA	TRBD1	TRBJ2-7	TGCGCCAGCAGTGCGGGGCAGGGGGCGCGAACCGAGCAGTACTTC	CASSAGQGARTEQYF
TRBV6-5	NA	NA	TRBJ2-3	TGTGTCAGCAGTTACTCTGGCTGGAGGGGAGATACGCAGTATTTT	CVSSYSGWRGDTQYF
TRBV4-2	NA	NA	TRBJ2-1	TGTGCCAGCAGCCAAGAGCCTACTAGCTCCAGCTCCTACAATGAGCAGTTCTTC	CASSQEPTSSSSYNEQFF
TRBV5-4	NA	TRBD1	TRBJ1-6	TGTGCCAGCAGCCAACCGGGACAGGGGGGATCACCCCTCCACTTT	CASSQPGQGGSPLHF
TRBV30	NA	TRBD2	TRBJ2-6	TGTGCCTGGAGTGATGAGGGGCTAGCGGGAGGGCCGGCTGGGGCCAACGTCCTGACTTTC	CAWSDEGLAGGPAGANVLTF
TRBV19	NA	TRBD1	TRBJ1-2	TGTGCCAGTAGCACCGCGGGACAGACCTATGGCTACACCTTC	CASSTAGQTYGYTF
TRBV6-1	NA	TRBD2	TRBJ2-1	TGTGCCAGCAGGCGACTAGCGGGAGCCGGCAATGAGCAGTTCTTC	CASRRLAGAGNEQFF
TRBV27	NA	TRBD1	TRBJ2-4	TGTGCCAGCAGTTCCAGTCCCGGGACAGGGACCAAAAACATTCAGTACTTC	CASSSSPGTGTKNIQYF